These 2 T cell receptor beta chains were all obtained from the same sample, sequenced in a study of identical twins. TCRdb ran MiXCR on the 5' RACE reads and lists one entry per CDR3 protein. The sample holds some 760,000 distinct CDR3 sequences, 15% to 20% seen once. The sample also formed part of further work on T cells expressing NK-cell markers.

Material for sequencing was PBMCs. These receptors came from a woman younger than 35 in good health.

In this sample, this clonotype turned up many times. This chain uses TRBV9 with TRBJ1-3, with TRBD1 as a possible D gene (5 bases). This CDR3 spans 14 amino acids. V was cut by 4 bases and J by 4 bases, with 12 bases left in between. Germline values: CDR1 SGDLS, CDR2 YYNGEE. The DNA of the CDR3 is TGTGCCAGCAGCCAACAGGCCTCAGGAAACACCATATATTTT. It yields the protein CASSQQASGNTIYF.

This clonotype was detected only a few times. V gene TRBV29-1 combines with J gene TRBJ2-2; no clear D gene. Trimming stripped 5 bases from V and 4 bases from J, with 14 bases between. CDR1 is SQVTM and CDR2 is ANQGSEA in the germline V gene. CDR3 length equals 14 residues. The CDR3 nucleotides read TGCAGCGTTATCCTCGGGCAGACCACCGGGGAGCTGTTTTTT. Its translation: CSVILGQTTGELFF.